Listed below are T cell receptor beta chains from one sample, sequenced in a study of blood T cells in healthy people across ages. TCRdb passed the 5' RACE reads through MiXCR, listing each CDR3 protein once. The table includes about a million distinct CDR3 sequences, 35% to 45% detected once. The sequenced material came from blood. These receptors came from a man aged 18-30 years in good health. Each CDR3 is given with its conserved first and last residue. A D gene is named only where the DNA matches it firmly. Clone sizes are given selectively: once, few, many, or a class where the clone is expanded.

j_call v_call clone_size d_call cdr3_length cdr3_aa cdr3_nt
TRBJ1-2 TRBV9 few NA 15 CASSVDLVPLYGYTF TGTGCCAGCAGCGTAGATCTTGTGCCGCTTTATGGCTACACCTTC
TRBJ2-7 TRBV29-1 NA NA 11 CSVASNYEQYF TGCAGCGTTGCTAGCAACTACGAGCAGTACTTC
TRBJ2-1 TRBV27 NA TRBD1 17 CASSLDWTGGRHNEQFF TGTGCCAGCAGTTTGGATTGGACAGGGGGCCGCCACAATGAGCAGTTCTTC
TRBJ1-2 TRBV19 NA TRBD1 14 CASSPRGLMDGYTF TGTGCCAGTAGTCCCAGGGGGCTTATGGATGGCTACACCTTC
TRBJ1-5 TRBV20-1 NA NA 15 CSAKPTGYSNQPQHF TGCAGTGCGAAACCAACAGGTTATAGCAATCAGCCCCAGCATTTT
TRBJ2-3 TRBV2 NA NA 14 CASRTAPRTDTQYF TGTGCCAGCAGAACCGCGCCACGCACAGATACGCAGTATTTT
TRBJ1-5 TRBV7-3 NA NA 15 CASSLMQNSNQPQHF TGTGCCAGCAGCTTAATGCAAAATAGCAATCAGCCCCAGCATTTT
TRBJ2-7 TRBV4-3 NA TRBD1 14 CASSQRTGTYEQYF TGCGCCAGCAGCCAGCGGACAGGAACCTACGAGCAGTACTTC
TRBJ2-1 TRBV9 few NA 14 CASSVAEVNNEQFF TGTGCCAGCAGCGTAGCCGAGGTCAACAATGAGCAGTTCTTC
TRBJ1-2 TRBV2 many NA 15 CASSEGMGIKDGYTF TGTGCCAGCAGTGAAGGTATGGGCATAAAGGATGGCTACACCTTC
TRBJ1-6 TRBV20-1 NA TRBD1 15 CSALRGGRYNSPLHF TGCAGTGCCCTCAGGGGGGGTCGCTATAATTCACCCCTCCACTTT
TRBJ1-1 TRBV6-5 NA NA 15 CASSYSRGAGTEAFF TGTGCCAGCAGTTACTCGAGGGGCGCGGGTACTGAAGCTTTCTTT
TRBJ1-4 TRBV9 few NA 15 CASSVRLSSNEKLFF TGTGCCAGCAGCGTTCGGCTAAGTTCTAATGAAAAACTGTTTTTT
TRBJ2-2 TRBV12-3/TRBV12-4 few NA 15 CASSHPGINTGELFF TGTGCCAGCAGTCACCCCGGGATTAACACCGGGGAGCTGTTTTTT
TRBJ2-5 TRBV7-9 NA NA 14 CASSSDWAEETQYF TGTGCCAGCAGCTCAGATTGGGCGGAAGAGACCCAGTACTTC
TRBJ2-3 TRBV12-3/TRBV12-4 NA TRBD2 16 CASSVDRGVRVDTQYF TGTGCCAGCAGTGTTGACCGGGGGGTTAGGGTGGATACGCAGTATTTT
TRBJ2-5 TRBV28 many TRBD2 16 CASSLWASGYQETQYF TGTGCCAGCAGCCTTTGGGCTAGCGGGTACCAAGAGACCCAGTACTTC
TRBJ2-1 TRBV20-1 NA NA 14 CSAPSAAVYNEQFF TGCAGTGCTCCATCCGCAGCGGTCTACAATGAGCAGTTCTTC
TRBJ2-1 TRBV2 NA TRBD2 14 CASGRLAGKNEQFF TGTGCCAGCGGCCGACTAGCGGGGAAGAATGAGCAGTTCTTC
TRBJ2-1 TRBV27 few NA 17 CASSPGASSLGVNEQFF TGTGCCAGCAGTCCGGGAGCTTCCTCTCTGGGGGTCAATGAGCAGTTCTTC
TRBJ1-6 TRBV5-6 NA NA 13 CASKRQDNSPLHF TGTGCCAGCAAAAGACAGGATAATTCACCCCTCCACTTT
TRBJ2-3 TRBV20-1 NA TRBD1 14 CSARGQGFAETQYF TGCAGTGCTAGGGGACAGGGGTTCGCAGAGACGCAGTATTTT
TRBJ1-2 TRBV21-1 NA NA 16 CASQQRGGLTGYGYTF TGTGCCAGTCAACAAAGGGGAGGGTTGACTGGCTATGGCTACACCTTC
TRBJ1-1 TRBV20-1 NA NA 13 CSAAGLTNTEAFF TGCAGTGCGGCGGGACTGACGAACACTGAAGCTTTCTTT
TRBJ1-2 TRBV9 NA NA 15 CASSVVAGTNYGYTF TGTGCCAGCAGCGTAGTTGCAGGAACTAACTATGGCTACACCTTC
TRBJ2-1 TRBV7-2 NA TRBD2 16 CASSFQTSSVHNEQFF TGTGCCAGCAGCTTTCAGACTAGCTCGGTCCACAATGAGCAGTTCTTC
TRBJ1-5 TRBV6-1 NA NA 15 CASKGRQGRNQPQHF TGTGCCAGCAAGGGACGCCAGGGCCGCAATCAGCCCCAGCATTTT
TRBJ2-1 TRBV2 NA TRBD2 14 CASRKAGAGDEQFF TGTGCCAGCAGAAAAGCGGGGGCCGGTGATGAGCAGTTCTTC
TRBJ2-7 TRBV20-1 NA TRBD2 16 CSALRTSGVPSYEQYF TGCAGTGCCCTTCGGACTAGCGGGGTCCCCTCCTACGAGCAGTACTTC
TRBJ2-1 TRBV7-2 NA TRBD2 14 CASTSGTNYNEQFF TGTGCCAGCACCTCCGGGACTAACTACAATGAGCAGTTCTTC